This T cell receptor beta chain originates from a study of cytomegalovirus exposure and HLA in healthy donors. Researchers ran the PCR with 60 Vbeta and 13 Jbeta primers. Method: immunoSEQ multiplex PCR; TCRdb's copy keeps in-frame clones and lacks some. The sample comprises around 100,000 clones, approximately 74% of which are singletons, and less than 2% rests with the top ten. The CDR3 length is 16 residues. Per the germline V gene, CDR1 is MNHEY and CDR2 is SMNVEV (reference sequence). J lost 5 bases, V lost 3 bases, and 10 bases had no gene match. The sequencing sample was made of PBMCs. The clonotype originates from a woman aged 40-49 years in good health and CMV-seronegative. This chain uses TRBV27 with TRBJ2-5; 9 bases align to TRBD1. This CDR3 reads CASSLGTGKRGETQYF. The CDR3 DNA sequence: TGTGCCAGCAGTTTGGGGACAGGGAAAAGGGGGGAGACCCAGTACTTC.